These 14 T cell receptor beta chains came from one sample sequenced in a study of CD8 T cells in Susac syndrome (dated by TCRdb to 2018 to 2020). Library preparation employed the immunoSEQ multiplex PCR assay. RNA was extracted using the RNeasy kit, and roughly 0.45 to 1 microgram was reverse transcribed with random hexamers. TCRdb reprocessing: public reads trimmed at Q25 with fastp, clones called with MiXCR, in-frame beta chains kept. Under each unique CDR3 protein, matching rows form one entry showing the most common genes and DNA. The sample has 330,000 or so distinct CDR3 sequences on record, roughly 90% of them singletons. The ten largest clones capture 0.18% of the sample. Sequenced: CD8+ T cells from PBMCs. The receptor source for this set is a human donor with multiple sclerosis.

The CDR3 spells CASSLNYGGRPWETQYF. CDR3 in DNA: TGTGCCAGCAGCTTGAATTACGGGGGGCGCCCCTGGGAGACCCAGTACTTC. The chain carries TRBV5-5 and TRBJ2-5; tentative D call: TRBD2 (7 bases). Looked up from germline, CDR1 is SGHKS and CDR2 is YYEKEE (reference sequence). CDR3 length equals 17 residues. Trimming took 1 base from V and 5 from J, leaving 21 bases between them.

The chain has TRBV20-1 and TRBJ2-1, with D perhaps being TRBD1 or TRBD2 (5 bases each). The CDR3 loop spans 17 amino acids. Germline values: CDR1 DFQATT, CDR2 SNEGSKA (reference sequence). The ends were cut back, 2 bases at V and 6 bases at J, with 23 bases in the middle. The CDR3 region is CSARLPGLGTVINEQFF. The CDR3 DNA reads TGCAGTGCTAGACTTCCCGGGCTCGGGACGGTTATCAATGAGCAGTTCTTC.

Comments on this clonotype: At one end the junction does not follow the germline gene, possibly because of a read error. J is TRBJ2-1 and V is TRBV14; 12 nucleotides agree with TRBD2. The germline V gene encodes CDR1 SGHDN and CDR2 FVKESK. The CDR3 consists of 16 residues. CDR3 protein: CASSQGLAGVLNEQLF. The CDR3 bases are TGTGCCAGCAGCCAAGGACTAGCGGGAGTTTTGAATGAGCAGCTCTTC.

The V and J genes are TRBV11-2 and TRBJ1-2; tentative D call: TRBD1 (5 bases). This CDR3 is built from 14 residues. Germline CDR1 SGHAT, CDR2 FQNNGV. The V and J ends lost 5 bases and 4 bases respectively, with 14 bases between them. CDR3 nucleotide sequence: TGTGCCAGCAGCCCAGGGTTAGTCAGCTATGGCTACACCTTC. The encoded protein is CASSPGLVSYGYTF.

The gene calls are TRBV7-2 and TRBJ2-7; 8 positions agree with TRBD1. CDR1 is SGHTA and CDR2 is FQGNSA in the germline V gene. This CDR3 spans 15 amino acids. V shed 3 bases, J shed 2 bases, and the junction held 6 bases outside the gene matches. The CDR3 loop is CASSFGTGLTYEQYF. CDR3 sequence (DNA): TGTGCCAGCAGCTTTGGGACAGGCTTAACCTACGAGCAGTACTTC. Full variable domain (missing parts from reference TRBV7-2 and TRBJ2-7): GAGVSQSPSNKVTEKGKDVELRCDPISGHTALYWYRQSLGQGLEFLIYFQGNSAPDKSGLPSDRFSAERTGGSVSTLTIQRTQQEDSAVYLCASSFGTGLTYEQYFGPGTRLTVT.

The CDR3 loop is CATWTEGFYEQYF. The DNA of the CDR3 is TGTGCCACCTGGACAGAAGGTTTCTACGAGCAGTACTTC. The chain couples TRBV10-3 to TRBJ2-7, with D possibly matching TRBD1 (6 bases). The germline gives CDR1 ENHRY, CDR2 SYGVKD. Trimming pared 10 bases from V and 3 bases from J, leaving 16 bases between. This CDR3 contains 13 residues.

The chain employs TRBV20-1 and TRBJ2-2; D possibly corresponds to TRBD1 (5 bases). Trimming stripped 0 bases from V and 5 bases from J, with 16 bases between. The CDR3 is made up of 16 amino acids. CDR1 is DFQATT and CDR2 is SNEGSKA in the germline V gene (reference sequence). In nucleotides, the CDR3 is TGCAGTGCTAGAGATCTTGGCCAGGGCGATACCGGGGAGCTGTTTTTT. It translates to CSARDLGQGDTGELFF.

The chain recombines TRBV6-2 or TRBV6-3 with TRBJ2-1; D perhaps matches TRBD2 (6 bases). The germline CDR1 and CDR2 sequences are MNHEY and SVGEGT. The CDR3 runs to 14 residues. V was shortened by 2 bases and J by 4 bases, with 9 bases between the two germline ends. The CDR3 spells CASSYGGTYNEQFF. CDR3 nucleotides: TGTGCCAGCAGTTACGGGGGGACTTACAATGAGCAGTTCTTC.

J is TRBJ1-2 and V is TRBV29-1; D unresolved. This CDR3 spans 10 amino acids. Germline values: CDR1 SQVTM, CDR2 ANQGSEA. The ends were cut back, 7 bases at V and 3 bases at J, with 6 bases in the middle. The CDR3 coding sequence is TGCAGCGCCTTTGACTATGGCTACACCTTC. Amino acid sequence: CSAFDYGYTF.

The chain combines TRBV7-9 with TRBJ2-1, with D perhaps TRBD1 or TRBD2 (5 bases each). This CDR3 has 11 amino acids. CDR1 SEHNR and CDR2 FQNEAQ come from the germline V gene (reference sequence). Trimming left V 7 bases short and J 12 bases short, with 13 bases between. CDR3 loop: CASTSGGGQFF. The CDR3 nucleotides read TGTGCCAGCACCTCTGGTGGGGGGCAGTTCTTC. Together with reference TRBV7-9 and TRBJ2-1, the CDR3 gives the full variable domain: DTGVSQNPRHKITKRGQNVTFRCDPISEHNRLYWYRQTLGQGPEFLTYFQNEAQLEKSRLLSDRFSAERPKGSFSTLEIQRTEQGDSAMYLCASTSGGGQFFGPGTRLTVL.

The chain combines TRBV2 with TRBJ1-2, with a possible D match to TRBD1 (5 bases). Germline CDR1 reads SNHLY; CDR2 reads FYNNEI. Trimming pared 6 bases from V and 4 bases from J, leaving 18 bases between. The CDR3 covers 15 residues. CDR3 coding DNA: TGTGCCAGCAGGGCCAGGATGGTGGGGGGCTATGGCTACACCTTC. Protein sequence: CASRARMVGGYGYTF.

The J gene is TRBJ2-7, the V gene TRBV29-1; D call uncertain. Deletions cut 7 bases from V and 3 bases from J, with 16 bases between. Germline V gene lookup returns CDR1 SQVTM and CDR2 ANQGSEA. The CDR3 sequence is 13 residues long. The CDR3 is CSALEDPNYEQYF. As DNA, the CDR3 is TGCAGCGCCCTCGAGGACCCCAACTACGAGCAGTACTTC.

This rearrangement joins TRBV18 to TRBJ2-5; D uncertain. Trimming shortened V by 0 bases and J by 2 bases, and 4 bases separated the two germline ends. Looked up from germline, CDR1 is KGHSH and CDR2 is LQKENI. This CDR3 spans 13 amino acids. The CDR3 is CASSPPEQETQYF. The CDR3, as DNA: TGTGCCAGCTCACCACCGGAGCAAGAGACCCAGTACTTC.

The V and J genes are TRBV7-2 and TRBJ2-3, with 10 bases matching TRBD2. Germline V lookup: CDR1 SGHTA, CDR2 FQGNSA. V shed 5 bases and J 5 bases; nucleotides not matched to a gene: 7. The CDR3 sequence is 15 residues long. The CDR3 sequence: CASSPGLAEGDTQYF. CDR3 nucleotides: TGTGCCAGCAGCCCTGGACTAGCGGAAGGAGATACGCAGTATTTT. The full variable domain, its missing parts supplied by reference TRBV7-2 and TRBJ2-3, is GAGVSQSPSNKVTEKGKDVELRCDPISGHTALYWYRQSLGQGLEFLIYFQGNSAPDKSGLPSDRFSAERTGGSVSTLTIQRTQQEDSAVYLCASSPGLAEGDTQYFGPGTRLTVL.